This TCR beta chain was sequenced during a study of blood T cell repertoires in COVID-19. CDR3 length equals 17 residues. V lost 0 bases to trimming and J lost 2 bases; unmatched junction nucleotides: 10. The V gene's germline CDR1 is MNHEY and CDR2 SVGEGT. Only in-frame clones appear in the TCRdb table, and some are missing; sequencing was by immunoSEQ multiplex PCR. The sample includes some 150,000 clones, 80% to 90% of them seen just once. The V call is TRBV6-2 or TRBV6-3, the J call TRBJ2-7; 7 bases line up with TRBD2. The clonotype originates from a man between 45 and 60 years old who had recovered from COVID-19. The sequenced sample was peripheral blood. CDR3 sequence: CASSYSTVGGTTYEQYF. The CDR3 DNA sequence: TGTGCCAGCAGTTACTCGACGGTGGGGGGGACCACCTACGAGCAGTACTTC.